One and the same sample provided the 14 T cell receptor beta chains below, sequenced in a study of T-cell memory formation after mild COVID-19. TCRdb reprocessed the 5' RACE reads via MiXCR and lists one record per CDR3 protein. The table records 250,000 to 350,000 distinct CDR3 sequences, approximately 19% of them present only once. Source material: PBMCs or a T cell subset sorted from them (not recorded which). Receptors originate from a man aged 18 to 30 who had mild COVID-19 (a few samples of this study predate the infection). Cell type and time point are not known.

In its sample, this clonotype was seen a few times. This rearrangement joins TRBV6-2 or TRBV6-3 to TRBJ1-1; D not certain. The germline V gene encodes CDR1 MNHEY and CDR2 SVGEGT. CDR3 size: 14 residues. Trimming cost V 5 bases and J 7 bases, with 17 bases left between them. The CDR3 reads CASSGIPEGNEAFF. The CDR3 region has the DNA TGTGCCAGCAGTGGGATACCGGAAGGGAATGAAGCTTTCTTT.

The chain couples TRBV27 to TRBJ1-2; D possibly corresponds to TRBD1 (6 bases). CDR1 is MNHEY, CDR2 SMNVEV, per germline (reference sequence). Trimming shortened V by 8 bases and J by 4 bases, and 11 bases separated the two germline ends. The CDR3 is 12 residues long. CDR3: CASPDRSYGYTF. The CDR3 nucleotides read TGTGCCAGCCCGGACAGATCCTATGGCTACACCTTC.

This clonotype was detected only a few times. The V call is TRBV5-6, the J call TRBJ1-5, with unresolved D. Germline V lookup: CDR1 SGHDT, CDR2 YYEEEE. Trimming shortened V by 4 bases and J by 1 base, and 15 bases separated the two germline ends. The CDR3 sequence is 16 residues long. The CDR3: CASSPRFGPSNQPQHF. CDR3 nucleotide sequence: TGTGCCAGCAGCCCCCGGTTCGGCCCAAGCAATCAGCCCCAGCATTTT.

This clonotype was seen a few times. V gene TRBV4-1 combines with J gene TRBJ1-2; D possibly corresponds to TRBD1 (6 bases). The CDR3 runs 15 residues. Trimming pared 4 bases from V and 4 bases from J, leaving 16 bases between. Germline V gene data show CDR1 as MGHRA and CDR2 as YSYEKL. Here the CDR3 reads CASSPGGAGSYGYTF. In DNA, the CDR3 is TGCGCCAGCAGCCCCGGGGGGGCAGGGTCCTATGGCTACACCTTC.

This sequence joins TRBV5-1 and TRBJ2-2; no reliable D call. This CDR3 has 15 residues. Between the trimmed V and J ends, which lost 0 bases and 5 bases, there was a span of 11 bases. Per germline, CDR1 SGHRS and CDR2 YFSETQ. The CDR3 DNA reads TGCGCCAGCAGCTTGGAGTGGGTTGGTACCGGGGAGCTGTTTTTT. Protein product: CASSLEWVGTGELFF. Full variable domain (missing parts from reference TRBV5-1 and TRBJ2-2): KAGVTQTPRYLIKTRGQQVTLSCSPISGHRSVSWYQQTPGQGLQFLFEYFSETQRNKGNFPGRFSGRQFSNSRSEMNVSTLELGDSALYLCASSLEWVGTGELFFGEGSRLTVL.

The chain carries TRBV11-3 and TRBJ2-7; weak D call: TRBD1 (5 bases). CDR1 and CDR2 from the germline V gene are SGHNT and YENEEA. CDR3 length: 13 amino acids. With 8 bases removed from V and 4 bases from J, the gap between germline ends came to 15 bases. CDR3 amino acids: CASDRGPGYEQYV. In nucleotides, the CDR3 is TGTGCCAGCGACCGCGGACCAGGGTACGAGCAGTACGTC.

This clonotype turned up a few times. The chain carries TRBV29-1 and TRBJ2-5; 8 bases are shared with TRBD1. CDR3 length equals 12 residues. Germline CDR1 SQVTM, CDR2 ANQGSEA. V lost 6 bases to trimming and J lost 1 base; unmatched junction nucleotides: 1. The CDR3 bases are TGCAGCGTGGACAGGGTCCAAGAGACCCAGTACTTC. It encodes CSVDRVQETQYF.

The gene calls are TRBV7-9 and TRBJ2-3; no definite D call. V lost 4 bases and J 2 bases, leaving 13 bases between the germline ends. The CDR3 has 15 residues. Germline lookup yields CDR1 SEHNR and CDR2 FQNEAQ (reference sequence). CDR3 in DNA: TGTGCCAGCAGCTCAAGGACGTCCTACACAGATACGCAGTATTTT. This encodes CASSSRTSYTDTQYF.

The CDR3: CASSQEGGVNTEAFF. The CDR3 DNA sequence: TGTGCCAGCAGCCAAGAGGGAGGAGTGAACACTGAAGCTTTCTTT. The chain links TRBV3-2 to TRBJ1-1. TRBV3-2 is listed as a pseudogene. The CDR3 is 15 residues long.

This clonotype was observed a handful of times. This chain joins TRBV9 and TRBJ2-3, with TRBD2 identical over 9 bases. This CDR3 has 17 residues. The germline V gene encodes CDR1 SGDLS and CDR2 YYNGEE. The V segment lost 4 bases and the J segment 2 bases; nucleotides outside the gene matches: 11. The CDR3 loop is CASSSQRGAPITDTQYF. CDR3 in DNA: TGTGCCAGCAGCTCCCAGCGGGGGGCCCCCATCACAGATACGCAGTATTTT.

The rearrangement uses TRBV7-9 and TRBJ1-4; D is possibly TRBD1 (6 bases). Trimming removed 5 bases at V and 0 bases at J, with 19 bases between. CDR3 length: 18 residues. CDR1 is SEHNR, CDR2 FQNEAQ, per germline (reference sequence). CDR3 loop: CASSHTRTDRATNEKLFF. The CDR3 bases are TGTGCCAGCAGCCACACGCGTACGGACAGAGCAACTAATGAAAAACTGTTTTTT.

This clonotype was observed a handful of times. The chain combines TRBV6-5 with TRBJ1-3; D is possibly TRBD1 (6 bases). The germline V gene has CDR1 MNHEY and CDR2 SVGAGI. The V and J ends lost 6 bases and 4 bases respectively, with 13 bases between them. This CDR3 is 14 amino acids long. DNA for the CDR3: TGTGCCAGCAGGGCGGACAGAGCCGGAAACACCATATATTTT. Translated, it gives CASRADRAGNTIYF.

The chain uses TRBV20-1 and TRBJ2-1, with D perhaps matching TRBD2 (5 bases). CDR3 length: 14 residues. V dropped 5 bases and J dropped 3 bases, with 14 bases sitting between them. Germline CDR1 reads DFQATT; CDR2 reads SNEGSKA (reference sequence). CDR3 loop: CSALLVINYNEQFF. In DNA form, the CDR3 reads TGCAGTGCTCTACTAGTAATCAACTACAATGAGCAGTTCTTC.

The sample holds a few counts of this clonotype. The CDR3 here is CSASPGGTFEQYF. The DNA for the CDR3 is TGCAGTGCGAGTCCAGGGGGTACCTTCGAGCAGTACTTC. This sequence joins TRBV20-1 and TRBJ2-7; 7 bases agree with TRBD1. J gave up 6 bases and V 6 bases, and 11 bases lay outside the gene matches. Germline V CDR1 and CDR2: DFQATT, SNEGSKA (reference sequence). CDR3 size: 13 residues.